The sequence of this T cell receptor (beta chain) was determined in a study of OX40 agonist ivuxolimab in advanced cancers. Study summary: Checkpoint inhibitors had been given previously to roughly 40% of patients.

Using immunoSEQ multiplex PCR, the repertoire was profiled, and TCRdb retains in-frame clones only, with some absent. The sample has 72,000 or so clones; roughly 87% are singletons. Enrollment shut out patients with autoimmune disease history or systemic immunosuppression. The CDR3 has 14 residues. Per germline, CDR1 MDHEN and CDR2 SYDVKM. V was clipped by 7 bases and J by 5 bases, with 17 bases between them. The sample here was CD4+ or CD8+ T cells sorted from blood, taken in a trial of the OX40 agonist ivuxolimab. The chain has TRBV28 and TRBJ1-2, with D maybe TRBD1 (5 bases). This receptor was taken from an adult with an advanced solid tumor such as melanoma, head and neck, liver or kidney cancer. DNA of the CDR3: TGTGCCAGCACTGTTCGGGGGAGATCTTATGGCTACACCTTC. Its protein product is CASTVRGRSYGYTF.